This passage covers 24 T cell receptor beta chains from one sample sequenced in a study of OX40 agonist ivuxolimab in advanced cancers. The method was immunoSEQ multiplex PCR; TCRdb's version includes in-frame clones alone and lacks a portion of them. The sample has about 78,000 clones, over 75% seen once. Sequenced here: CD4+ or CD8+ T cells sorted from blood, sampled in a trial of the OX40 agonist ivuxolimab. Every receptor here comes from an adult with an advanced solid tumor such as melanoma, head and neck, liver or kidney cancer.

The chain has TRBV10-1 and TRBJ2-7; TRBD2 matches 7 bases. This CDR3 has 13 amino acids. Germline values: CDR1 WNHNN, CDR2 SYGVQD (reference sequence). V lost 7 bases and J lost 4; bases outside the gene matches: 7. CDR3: CASTRELGYEQYF. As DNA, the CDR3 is TGCGCCAGCACGCGGGAGCTAGGGTACGAGCAGTACTTC.

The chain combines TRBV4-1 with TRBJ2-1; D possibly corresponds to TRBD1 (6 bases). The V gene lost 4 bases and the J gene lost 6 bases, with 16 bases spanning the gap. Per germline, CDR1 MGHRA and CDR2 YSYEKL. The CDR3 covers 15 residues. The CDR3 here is CASSLGDNWINEQFF. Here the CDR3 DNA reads TGCGCCAGCAGCCTCGGGGACAATTGGATCAATGAGCAGTTCTTC.

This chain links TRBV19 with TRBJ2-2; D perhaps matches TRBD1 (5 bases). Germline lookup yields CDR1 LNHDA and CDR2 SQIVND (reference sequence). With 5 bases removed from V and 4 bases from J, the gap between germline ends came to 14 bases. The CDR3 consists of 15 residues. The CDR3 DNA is TGTGCCAGTAGTTCCGGAAGTACAGGCACCGGGGAGCTGTTTTTT. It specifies CASSSGSTGTGELFF.

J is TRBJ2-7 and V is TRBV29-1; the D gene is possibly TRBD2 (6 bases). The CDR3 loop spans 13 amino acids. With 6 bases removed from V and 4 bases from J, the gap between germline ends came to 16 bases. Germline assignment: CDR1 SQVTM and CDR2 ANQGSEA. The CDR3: CSVIALAGYEQYF. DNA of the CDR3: TGCAGCGTGATCGCGCTCGCGGGATACGAGCAGTACTTC.

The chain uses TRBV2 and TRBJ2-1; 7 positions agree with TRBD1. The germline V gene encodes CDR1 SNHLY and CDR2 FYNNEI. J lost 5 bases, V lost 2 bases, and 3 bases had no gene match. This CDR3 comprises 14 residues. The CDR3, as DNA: TGTGCCAGCAGTGAACGGGACAGAAACAATGAGCAGTTCTTC. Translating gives CASSERDRNNEQFF.

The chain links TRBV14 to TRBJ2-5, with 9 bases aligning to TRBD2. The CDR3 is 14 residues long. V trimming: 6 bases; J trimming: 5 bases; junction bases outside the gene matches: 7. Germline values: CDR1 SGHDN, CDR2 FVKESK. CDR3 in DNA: TGTGCCAGCAGGACTAGCGGAGGGGGGGAGACCCAGTACTTC. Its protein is CASRTSGGGETQYF.

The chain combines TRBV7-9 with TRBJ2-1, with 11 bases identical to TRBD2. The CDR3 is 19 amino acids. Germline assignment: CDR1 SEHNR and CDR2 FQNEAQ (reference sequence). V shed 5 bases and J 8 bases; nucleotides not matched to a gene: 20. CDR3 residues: CASSHPRLLAGERVYEQFF. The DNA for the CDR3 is TGTGCCAGCAGCCATCCTCGCCTACTAGCGGGAGAGAGGGTATATGAGCAGTTCTTC.

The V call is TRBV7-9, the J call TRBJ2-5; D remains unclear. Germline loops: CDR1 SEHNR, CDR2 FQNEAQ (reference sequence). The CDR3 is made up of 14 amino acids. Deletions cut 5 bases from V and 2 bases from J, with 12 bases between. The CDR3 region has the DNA TGTGCCAGCAGCAGAGGACCTAATCAAGAGACCCAGTACTTC. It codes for CASSRGPNQETQYF.

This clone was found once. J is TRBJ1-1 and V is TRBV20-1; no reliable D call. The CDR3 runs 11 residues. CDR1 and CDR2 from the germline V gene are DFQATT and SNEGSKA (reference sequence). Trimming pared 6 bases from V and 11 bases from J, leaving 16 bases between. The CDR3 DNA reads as TGCAGTGCCACCTGGGTCAAGGTTGCTTTCTTT. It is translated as CSATWVKVAFF.

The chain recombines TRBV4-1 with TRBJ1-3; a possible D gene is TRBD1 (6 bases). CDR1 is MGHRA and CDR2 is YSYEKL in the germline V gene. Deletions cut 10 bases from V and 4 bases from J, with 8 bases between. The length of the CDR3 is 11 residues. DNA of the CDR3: TGCGCCATGGGGGCGGGAAACACCATATATTTT. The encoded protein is CAMGAGNTIYF.

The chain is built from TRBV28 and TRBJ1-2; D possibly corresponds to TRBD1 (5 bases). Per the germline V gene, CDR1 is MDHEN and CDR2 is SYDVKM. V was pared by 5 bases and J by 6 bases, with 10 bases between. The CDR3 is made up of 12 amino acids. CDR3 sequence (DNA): TGTGCCAGCAGTAGCAGGGATCATGGCTACACCTTC. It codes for CASSSRDHGYTF.

Here the CDR3 DNA reads TGTGCCAGCAGCCCAACCGAAAAACTCAGTACCTACGAGCAGTACTTC. Protein: CASSPTEKLSTYEQYF. The chain combines TRBV7-9 with TRBJ2-7, with D uncertain. Germline V gene sequence: CDR1 SEHNR, CDR2 FQNEAQ (reference sequence). V was cut by 5 bases and J by 2 bases, with 19 bases left in between. The CDR3 has 16 residues.

The CDR3 reads CASSSSGPTYEQYF. The DNA of the CDR3 is TGTGCCAGCAGCTCTAGCGGGCCCACCTACGAGCAGTACTTC. The chain employs TRBV11-3 and TRBJ2-7, with 8 nucleotides matching TRBD2. The V segment lost 4 bases and the J segment 2 bases; nucleotides outside the gene matches: 4. The CDR3 runs to 14 residues. Per germline, CDR1 SGHNT and CDR2 YENEEA.

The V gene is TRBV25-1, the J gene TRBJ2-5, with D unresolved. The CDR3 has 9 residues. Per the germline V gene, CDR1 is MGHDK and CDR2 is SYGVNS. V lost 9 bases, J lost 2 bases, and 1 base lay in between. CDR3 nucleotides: TGTGCCAGGCAAGAGACCCAGTACTTC. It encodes CARQETQYF.

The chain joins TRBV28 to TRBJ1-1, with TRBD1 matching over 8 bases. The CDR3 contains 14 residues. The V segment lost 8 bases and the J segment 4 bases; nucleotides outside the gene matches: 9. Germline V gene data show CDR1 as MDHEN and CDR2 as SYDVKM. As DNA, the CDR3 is TGTGCCAGCCTGTGGCAGGGGGCGAGCACTGAAGCTTTCTTT. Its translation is CASLWQGASTEAFF.

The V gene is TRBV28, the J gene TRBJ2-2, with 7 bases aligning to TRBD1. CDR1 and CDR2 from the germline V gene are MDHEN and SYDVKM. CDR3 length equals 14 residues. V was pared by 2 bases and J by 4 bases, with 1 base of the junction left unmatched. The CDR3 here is CASSLQGVTGELFF. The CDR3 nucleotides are TGTGCCAGCAGTTTACAGGGGGTCACCGGGGAGCTGTTTTTT.

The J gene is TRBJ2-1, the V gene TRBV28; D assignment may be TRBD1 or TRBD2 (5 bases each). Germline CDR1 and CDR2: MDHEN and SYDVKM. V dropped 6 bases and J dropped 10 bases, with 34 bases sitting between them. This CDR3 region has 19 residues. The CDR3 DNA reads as TGTGCCAGCAGATCGAACGGCCGGGGCTGGCCCCTCGGCGGCGTCGAGCAGTTCTTC. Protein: CASRSNGRGWPLGGVEQFF.

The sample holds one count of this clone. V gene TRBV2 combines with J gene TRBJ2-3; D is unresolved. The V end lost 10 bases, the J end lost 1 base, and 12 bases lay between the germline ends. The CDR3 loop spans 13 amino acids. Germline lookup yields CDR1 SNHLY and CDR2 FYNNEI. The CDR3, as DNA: TGTGCCACCCACAGTCAGGGCACAGATACGCAGTATTTT. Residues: CATHSQGTDTQYF.

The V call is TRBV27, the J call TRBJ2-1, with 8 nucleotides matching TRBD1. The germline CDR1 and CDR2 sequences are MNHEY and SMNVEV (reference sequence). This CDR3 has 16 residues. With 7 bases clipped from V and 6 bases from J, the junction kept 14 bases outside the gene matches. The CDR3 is CASTPGSDREFNEQFF. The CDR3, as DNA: TGTGCCAGCACCCCTGGGTCGGACAGGGAGTTCAATGAGCAGTTCTTC.

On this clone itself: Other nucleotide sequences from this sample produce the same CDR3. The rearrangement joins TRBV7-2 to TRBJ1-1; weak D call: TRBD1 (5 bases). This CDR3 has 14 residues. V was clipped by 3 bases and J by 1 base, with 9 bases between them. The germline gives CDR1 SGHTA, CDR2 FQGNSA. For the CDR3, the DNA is TGTGCCAGCAGCTTGGGGCCTGGGAACACTGAAGCTTTCTTT. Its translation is CASSLGPGNTEAFF.

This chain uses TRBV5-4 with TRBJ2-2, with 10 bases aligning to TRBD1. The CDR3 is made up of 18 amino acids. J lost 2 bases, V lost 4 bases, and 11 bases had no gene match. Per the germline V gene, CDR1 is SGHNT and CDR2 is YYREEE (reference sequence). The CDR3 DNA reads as TGTGCCAGCAGCCTCCGGACAGGGGGTCGGATTAACACCGGGGAGCTGTTTTTT. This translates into CASSLRTGGRINTGELFF.

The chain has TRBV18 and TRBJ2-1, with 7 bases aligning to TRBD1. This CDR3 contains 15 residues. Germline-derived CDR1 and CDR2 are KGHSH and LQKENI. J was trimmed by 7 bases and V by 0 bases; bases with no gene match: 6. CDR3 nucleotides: TGTGCCAGCTCACCACCCCAGGGGGTCCGGAATGAGCAGTTCTTC. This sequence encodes CASSPPQGVRNEQFF.

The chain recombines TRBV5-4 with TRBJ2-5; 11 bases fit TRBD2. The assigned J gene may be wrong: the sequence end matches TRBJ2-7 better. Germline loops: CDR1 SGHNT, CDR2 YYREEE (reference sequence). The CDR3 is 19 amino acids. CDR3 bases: TGTGCCAGCAGCTTGGGCGAGGTAGCGGGAGGGCCGAGGGCCTACGAGCAGTACTTC. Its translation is CASSLGEVAGGPRAYEQYF.

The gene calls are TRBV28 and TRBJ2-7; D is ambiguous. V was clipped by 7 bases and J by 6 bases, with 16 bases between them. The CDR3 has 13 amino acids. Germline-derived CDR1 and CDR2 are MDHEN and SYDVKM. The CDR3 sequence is CASNKGVRREQYF. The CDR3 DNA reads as TGTGCCAGCAATAAGGGCGTCCGGCGCGAGCAGTACTTC. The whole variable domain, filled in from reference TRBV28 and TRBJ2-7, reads DVKVTQSSRYLVKRTGEKVFLECVQDMDHENMFWYRQDPGLGLRLIYFSYDVKMKEKGDIPEGYSVSREKKERFSLILESASTNQTSMYLCASNKGVRREQYFGPGTRLTVT.